The 18 T cell receptor beta chains listed next were all sequenced from one sample in a study of blood T cells in healthy people across ages. Through a sample-barcoded 5' primer and a J-beta primer mix, a second PCR was run for about 6 to 11 cycles. Via MiXCR, TCRdb re-called the 5' RACE reads, giving one row per CDR3 protein. The repertoire consists of over 450,000 distinct CDR3 sequences, with 24% occurring once and the leading ten covering 8.5% to 9.5%. These records were also assigned to another study, of T cells of mothers and their children.

What was sequenced was blood. These receptors originate from a boy aged 10-17 years in good health.

This clonotype was detected a few times. CDR3 region: CASSPPGLADYEQYF. CDR3 sequence (DNA): TGTGCCAGCAGTCCTCCGGGACTAGCGGACTACGAGCAGTACTTC. The gene calls are TRBV6-2 or TRBV6-3 and TRBJ2-7, with 11 bases identical to TRBD2. This CDR3 has 15 amino acids. In germline, CDR1 is MNHEY, CDR2 SVGEGT. Unmatched junction bases numbered 6, after V lost 5 bases and J lost 3 bases.

Concerning this clonotype itself: The CDR3 does not close with the conserved phenylalanine or tryptophan, likely indicating a read error. The rearrangement uses TRBV7-6 and TRBJ1-2, with D tentatively TRBD1 (5 bases). The CDR3 spans 17 residues. Germline CDR1 is SGHVS and CDR2 is FNYEAQ. V was clipped by 1 base and J by 4 bases, with 19 bases between them. For the CDR3, the DNA is TGTGCCAGCAGCTTAGGGGCCCTTGTTGGGGGAACCTATGGCTACACCATC. It translates to CASSLGALVGGTYGYTI.

The table lists this clonotype with a few counts. V usage is TRBV3-1 and J usage is TRBJ2-5; the D gene is possibly TRBD2 (5 bases). The J call may be faulty, since TRBJ2-7 better matches the DNA end. Germline assignment: CDR1 LGHDT and CDR2 YNNKEL (reference sequence). The CDR3 consists of 12 residues. The CDR3 DNA reads TGTGCCAGCAGTAACGGAGGCTACGAGCAGTACTTC. It translates to CASSNGGYEQYF.

The chain employs TRBV27 and TRBJ1-2; D possibly corresponds to TRBD1 (6 bases). The CDR3 spans 16 residues. Germline V gives CDR1 MNHEY, CDR2 SMNVEV (reference sequence). The ends were cut back, 0 bases at V and 3 bases at J, with 14 bases in the middle. CDR3: CASSLSLQGSDYGYTF. The CDR3 DNA reads as TGTGCCAGCAGTTTATCCCTACAGGGATCGGACTATGGCTACACCTTC.

The J gene is TRBJ1-2, the V gene TRBV12-3 or TRBV12-4, with D perhaps TRBD1 (5 bases). This CDR3 is built from 14 residues. The ends were cut back, 2 bases at V and 4 bases at J, with 11 bases in the middle. This CDR3 reads CASSLRGPAYGYTF. CDR3 sequence (DNA): TGTGCCAGCAGTTTAAGGGGACCGGCCTATGGCTACACCTTC.

The chain employs TRBV10-3 and TRBJ1-2; 8 bases are a match to TRBD1. The CDR3 length is 14 residues. The ends lost 8 bases at V and 6 bases at J; junction bases unmatched: 11. Germline V gene sequence: CDR1 ENHRY, CDR2 SYGVKD. The CDR3: CAIGERQGMDGYTF. As DNA, the CDR3 is TGTGCCATCGGCGAACGACAGGGGATGGATGGCTACACCTTC.

In its sample, this clonotype was seen a few times. The chain carries TRBV6-1 and TRBJ2-1; 7 nucleotides line up with TRBD2. J lost 4 bases, V lost 7 bases, and 10 bases had no gene match. The CDR3 is 15 amino acids. Per the germline V gene, CDR1 is MNHNS and CDR2 is SASEGT. The CDR3 sequence: CASNKSGTKYNEQFF. The DNA of the CDR3 is TGTGCCAGCAACAAAAGCGGGACTAAGTACAATGAGCAGTTCTTC.

There are many counts of this clonotype. CDR3 DNA: TGTGCCAGCAGTGAGTTGTCTCCGAGGGAGACCCAGTACTTC. It translates to CASSELSPRETQYF. V and J are TRBV25-1 and TRBJ2-5; D ambiguous. Germline-derived CDR1 and CDR2 are MGHDK and SYGVNS. This CDR3 spans 14 amino acids. Between the trimmed V and J ends, which lost 3 bases and 5 bases, there was a span of 13 bases.

This chain uses TRBV3-1 with TRBJ2-5; tentatively, D is TRBD2 (6 bases). V was cut by 4 bases and J by 3 bases, with 18 bases left in between. Germline loops: CDR1 LGHDT, CDR2 YNNKEL (reference sequence). This CDR3 comprises 16 residues. The CDR3 sequence is CASSPWRASGEETQYF. DNA for the CDR3: TGTGCCAGCAGCCCGTGGAGGGCATCGGGGGAAGAGACCCAGTACTTC.

This sequence joins TRBV20-1 and TRBJ2-3, with 10 bases lining up with TRBD2. CDR1 DFQATT and CDR2 SNEGSKA come from the germline V gene (reference sequence). This CDR3 region has 14 residues. J was trimmed by 8 bases and V by 0 bases; bases with no gene match: 5. CDR3 DNA sequence: TGCAGTGCTAGAGAACGGACTAGCGGCCTTACGCAGTATTTT. It specifies CSARERTSGLTQYF.

The rearrangement joins TRBV6-6 to TRBJ1-1; D is ambiguous. From germline, CDR1 is MNHNY and CDR2 SVGAGI (reference sequence). CDR3 length equals 15 residues. V lost 0 bases, J lost 0 bases, and 8 bases lay in between. The CDR3 is CASSYSGGMNTEAFF. CDR3 DNA sequence: TGTGCCAGCAGTTACTCGGGAGGTATGAACACTGAAGCTTTCTTT.

The chain combines TRBV28 with TRBJ2-5; maybe TRBD2 (6 bases). The closer fit of TRBJ2-7 to the DNA end suggests the J call may be wrong. The germline V gene has CDR1 MDHEN and CDR2 SYDVKM. This CDR3 is built from 16 residues. The chain's CDR3 is CASSPMGLGDSYEQYF. CDR3 in DNA: TGTGCCAGCAGTCCTATGGGACTGGGAGACTCCTACGAGCAGTACTTC.

This clonotype was seen many times. The gene calls are TRBV28 and TRBJ2-1, with D unresolved. The CDR3 has 16 amino acids. Trimming left V 0 bases short and J 0 bases short, with 9 bases between. CDR1 and CDR2 from the germline V gene are MDHEN and SYDVKM. The CDR3 region is CASSLWELGSYNEQFF. The CDR3 DNA reads TGTGCCAGCAGTTTATGGGAGTTAGGCTCCTACAATGAGCAGTTCTTC. Full variable domain (outside the CDR3, taken from reference TRBV28 and TRBJ2-1): DVKVTQSSRYLVKRTGEKVFLECVQDMDHENMFWYRQDPGLGLRLIYFSYDVKMKEKGDIPEGYSVSREKKERFSLILESASTNQTSMYLCASSLWELGSYNEQFFGPGTRLTVL.

V gene TRBV27 combines with J gene TRBJ2-3; D is uncertain. V was pared by 5 bases and J by 4 bases, with 7 bases between. This CDR3 region has 12 residues. Germline lookup yields CDR1 MNHEY and CDR2 SMNVEV (reference sequence). DNA of the CDR3: TGTGCCAGCAGTCCCAGCGCAGATACGCAGTATTTT. It encodes CASSPSADTQYF.

This clonotype was seen more than once but under ten times. The CDR3 bases are TGTGCCAGCAGACTGGGACTGACGAACACCGGGGAGCTGTTTTTT. Its translation: CASRLGLTNTGELFF. The chain is built from TRBV13 and TRBJ2-2, with D possibly TRBD2 on 6 matching bases. The CDR3 consists of 15 residues. Trimming pared 6 bases from V and 0 bases from J, leaving 11 bases between. Germline V gene sequence: CDR1 PRHDT, CDR2 FYEKMQ (reference sequence).

This clonotype was recorded once. The rearrangement uses TRBV4-1 and TRBJ2-7; D remains ambiguous. V lost 3 bases, J lost 2 bases, and 8 bases lay in between. This CDR3 has 13 residues. CDR1 MGHRA and CDR2 YSYEKL come from the germline V gene. The CDR3 loop reads CASSHAQTYEQYF. Here the CDR3 DNA reads TGCGCCAGCAGCCATGCGCAAACCTACGAGCAGTACTTC.

The chain employs TRBV15 and TRBJ2-7; the D gene could be TRBD1 or TRBD2 (5 bases each). Germline assignment: CDR1 LNHNV and CDR2 YYDKDF (reference sequence). This CDR3 is built from 13 residues. The germline V and J ends were trimmed by 5 bases and 12 bases, with 20 bases remaining between them. This chain's CDR3 is CATSAGTTPTLYF. The CDR3 DNA reads TGTGCCACCAGCGCCGGGACGACACCTACTTTGTACTTC. The whole variable domain, remainder taken from reference TRBV15 and TRBJ2-7, is DAMVIQNPRYQVTQFGKPVTLSCSQTLNHNVMYWYQQKSSQAPKLLFHYYDKDFNNEADTPDNFQSRRPNTSFCFLDIRSPGLGDTAMYLCATSAGTTPTLYFGPGTRLTVT.

The chain is built from TRBV3-1 and TRBJ2-7; the D gene is possibly TRBD2 (5 bases). Germline assignment: CDR1 LGHDT and CDR2 YNNKEL (reference sequence). The V end lost 4 bases, the J end lost 4 bases, and 17 bases lay between the germline ends. The CDR3 extends over 15 amino acids. This CDR3 is CASSPDFTGVYEQYF. CDR3 nucleotide sequence: TGTGCCAGCAGCCCCGATTTTACCGGGGTATACGAGCAGTACTTC.